The T cell receptor beta chain described here comes from a study of metastatic and nonmetastatic thyroid tumors. All patients reached thyroid surgery having received no treatment beforehand. TCRdb reanalyzed the PCR reads with MiXCR. The repertoire holds about 27,000 clones, with 10% to 15% as singletons. This clone was recorded many times. Sequenced: blood. This clonotype was obtained from a female donor with papillary thyroid cancer or a benign thyroid nodule (not recorded which). Some clones in this sample may be carry-over from other donors' samples.

CDR3 DNA sequence: TGTGCCAGCAGTTATCGCGTGGGGGGTTATGGCTACACCTTC. Translation: CASSYRVGGYGYTF. V and J are TRBV6-5 and TRBJ1-2, with D possibly matching TRBD1 (5 bases). The CDR3 contains 14 residues. Trimming took 3 bases from V and 5 from J, leaving 13 bases between them. Germline V CDR1 and CDR2: MNHEY, SVGAGI.